The 4 T cell receptor beta chains below were found in one sample sequenced in a study of Tregs in tolerant kidney transplant recipients. Clones were sequenced by immunoSEQ multiplex PCR, and TCRdb holds only the in-frame ones, with some missing. This table holds around 70,000 clones, around 90% found once. Sample: CD8+ T cells from blood, taken before the transplant. The receptor set was obtained from a human donor who received a combined kidney and bone marrow transplant.

The rearrangement uses TRBV14 and TRBJ1-6; unclear D gene. The V gene lost 3 bases and the J gene lost 1 base, with 13 bases spanning the gap. The germline CDR1 and CDR2 sequences are SGHDN and FVKESK. CDR3 length: 17 residues. In DNA form, the CDR3 reads TGTGCCAGCAGCCAGCGAGGACTCTCTTCCTATAATTCACCCCTCCACTTT. It specifies CASSQRGLSSYNSPLHF.

The V call is TRBV5-6, the J call TRBJ2-5, with a tentative D call TRBD1 (5 bases). This CDR3 has 13 amino acids. V lost 1 base and J 6 bases, leaving 10 bases between the germline ends. Germline assignment: CDR1 SGHDT and CDR2 YYEEEE. CDR3 amino acids: CASSLSRAKTQYF. The CDR3 DNA is TGTGCCAGCAGCTTGAGCAGGGCGAAGACCCAGTACTTC.

Only a few counts were recorded for this clone. This chain joins TRBV13 and TRBJ1-4; 8 nucleotides agree with TRBD1. V shed 3 bases, J shed 8 bases, and the junction held 5 bases outside the gene matches. Germline V lookup: CDR1 PRHDT, CDR2 FYEKMQ (reference sequence). This CDR3 comprises 14 residues. CDR3 region: CASSFGQGNEKLFF. The CDR3 nucleotides are TGTGCCAGCAGCTTTGGACAGGGCAACGAAAAACTGTTTTTT.

The chain recombines TRBV4-3 with TRBJ1-3; D unclear. The length of the CDR3 is 15 residues. The germline V gene has CDR1 LGHNA and CDR2 YSLEER. V gave up 4 bases and J gave up 1 base, with 11 bases separating them. Here the CDR3 DNA reads TGCGCCAGCAGCCCCTCCAGAGGATCTGGAAACACCATATATTTT. Protein product: CASSPSRGSGNTIYF.